The 12 T cell receptor beta chains below come from one sample, sequenced in a study of glioma-infiltrating T cells. Amplification of TCR alpha and beta CDR3 regions from RNA used iRepertoire nested multiplex PCR. TCRdb re-analysed the multiplex PCR reads in MiXCR, keeping a single row per CDR3 protein. The sample contains 150,000 or so distinct CDR3 sequences, about two fifths of which appear only once. Sequencing was performed on glioma tissue, nonneoplastic brain tissue, or PBMCs (not recorded which). These TCRs come from a human donor with low-grade glioma or glioblastoma, undergoing nonglioma brain surgery, or in good health (not recorded which).

The chain links TRBV7-2 to TRBJ2-7; possible D gene TRBD2, 6 bases. V was shortened by 8 bases and J by 3 bases, with 20 bases between the two germline ends. In germline, CDR1 is SGHTA, CDR2 FQGNSA. This CDR3 has 15 amino acids. In DNA, the CDR3 is TGTGCCAGCGGGAAACCGGGGGTGACTTACTACGAGCAGTACTTC. It yields the protein CASGKPGVTYYEQYF.

The chain has TRBV4-1 and TRBJ1-5; a weak D match, TRBD1 (6 bases). CDR1 and CDR2 (germline): MGHRA, YSYEKL. The CDR3 has 16 amino acids. V was shortened by 1 base and J by 3 bases, with 13 bases between the two germline ends. The CDR3 DNA sequence: TGCGCCAGCAGCCAAGCTTGGGGGCCTTACAATCAGCCCCAGCATTTT. Translating gives CASSQAWGPYNQPQHF.

The rearrangement joins TRBV20-1 to TRBJ2-7; possibly TRBD1 for D (6 bases). CDR3 length: 16 residues. V was cut by 0 bases and J by 1 base, with 16 bases left in between. CDR1 is DFQATT, CDR2 SNEGSKA, per germline (reference sequence). CDR3 loop: CSARDFHGTRSYEQYF. The CDR3 nucleotides read TGCAGTGCTAGAGATTTTCACGGGACACGATCCTACGAGCAGTACTTC.

This clonotype appeared a few times. The DNA for the CDR3 is TGCGCCAGCAGCCAAGAGTATACTAGCGGGTTATACCAAGAGACCCAGTACTTC. It specifies CASSQEYTSGLYQETQYF. The V gene is TRBV4-3, the J gene TRBJ2-5, with 9 bases aligning to TRBD2. Trimming at V came to 0 bases and at J to 0 bases, leaving 8 bases not matched to a gene. CDR3 length equals 18 residues. CDR1 and CDR2 from the germline V gene are LGHNA and YSLEER.

This clonotype was detected many times. V gene TRBV27 combines with J gene TRBJ2-1, with a possible D match to TRBD1 (6 bases). The CDR3 runs to 17 residues. Germline V gene sequence: CDR1 MNHEY, CDR2 SMNVEV (reference sequence). The germline V and J ends were trimmed by 5 bases and 1 base, with 18 bases remaining between them. For the CDR3, the DNA is TGTGCCAGCAGTCCCCGCCCAGGCAGGGGTTCCTACAATGAGCAGTTCTTC. As protein: CASSPRPGRGSYNEQFF.

A word on this clonotype: Relative to the germline gene, one junction end is altered; a read error may explain this. The J gene is TRBJ2-3, the V gene TRBV7-9; possible D gene TRBD1, 5 bases. The CDR3 runs 15 residues. CDR1 is SEHNR, CDR2 FQNEAQ, per germline (reference sequence). CDR3 in amino acids: CASSPDGHITNTQYF. The CDR3 DNA reads TGTGCCAGCAGCCCTGACGGACATATCACAAATACGCAGTATTTT.

The rearrangement links TRBV4-1 to TRBJ2-7; perhaps TRBD2 as D (6 bases). The ends were cut back, 3 bases at V and 8 bases at J, with 14 bases in the middle. The germline gives CDR1 MGHRA, CDR2 YSYEKL. The CDR3 contains 13 residues. CDR3 DNA: TGCGCCAGCAGCCAGTTTGTGGGGGGAAAGCAGTACTTC. Its protein product is CASSQFVGGKQYF.

As to this clonotype: The germline gene is not matched at one end of the junction; a read error may be the cause. The gene calls are TRBV6-1 and TRBJ2-7; TRBD1 matches at 11 bases. CDR3 length: 16 amino acids. Per the germline V gene, CDR1 is MNHNS and CDR2 is SASEGT. This chain's CDR3 is CASREAAGTGGVEQYF. In DNA, the CDR3 is TGTGCCAGCAGAGAAGCGGCCGGGACAGGGGGAGTCGAGCAGTACTTC.

CDR3 in amino acids: CASSSGPGTGAIDTQYF. The DNA for the CDR3 is TGTGCCAGCAGCTCCGGCCCCGGGACAGGGGCCATAGATACGCAGTATTTT. The chain links TRBV11-3 to TRBJ2-3, with 10 bases matching TRBD1. The length of the CDR3 is 17 residues. The junction had 12 bases not matched to a gene; V was cut back by 4 bases and J by 5 bases. Germline CDR1 is SGHNT and CDR2 is YENEEA.

This clonotype was seen just once. The J gene is TRBJ2-7, the V gene TRBV7-9, with unresolved D. CDR3 size: 13 residues. Looked up from germline, CDR1 is SEHNR and CDR2 is FQNEAQ (reference sequence). The V and J ends lost 4 bases and 6 bases respectively, with 13 bases between them. The CDR3 nucleotides read TGTGCCAGCAGCTCATCACTCCGTACCGAGCAGTACTTC. It specifies CASSSSLRTEQYF. The variable domain in full, completed from reference TRBV7-9 and TRBJ2-7, reads DTGVSQNPRHKITKRGQNVTFRCDPISEHNRLYWYRQTLGQGPEFLTYFQNEAQLEKSRLLSDRFSAERPKGSFSTLEIQRTEQGDSAMYLCASSSSLRTEQYFGPGTRLTVT.

CDR3 in amino acids: CASTSAGLGFSTDTQYF. The CDR3 coding sequence is TGTGCCAGCACCTCCGCGGGACTAGGCTTCAGCACAGATACGCAGTATTTT. This chain joins TRBV6-1 and TRBJ2-3, with TRBD2 matching 8 bases. After removal of 7 bases from V and 0 bases from J, the junction contained 12 bases not matched to a gene. The CDR3 runs to 17 residues. CDR1 MNHNS and CDR2 SASEGT come from the germline V gene.

This clonotype showed up many times. V usage is TRBV6-1 and J usage is TRBJ2-1; D not resolved. The CDR3 is 13 residues long. From germline, CDR1 is MNHNS and CDR2 SASEGT. Trimming took 6 bases from V and 7 from J, leaving 13 bases between them. CDR3: CASRPAVDNEQFF. CDR3 nucleotide sequence: TGTGCCAGCAGACCTGCTGTCGATAATGAGCAGTTCTTC.